This entry is about one TCR beta chain. Its antigen is unknown. The germline V and J ends were trimmed by 4 bases and 1 base, with 6 bases remaining between them. Germline values: CDR1 SGHTA, CDR2 FQGNSA. There are 13 residues in the CDR3. The data belong to a study of shared clonotypes between healthy human individuals. Overall study context: A couple of women and a few men aged 18 to 49 made up the donors. Notes on the study in general: Investigators collected only blood, and repertoires in tissues likely differ. In the sorted subsets, rarefaction showed sequencing was incomplete despite large depth.

Measured with immunoSEQ multiplex PCR; TCRdb has only the in-frame clones, and not every one. This sample carries over 2 million clones, approximately 95% of them seen once, and the ten largest clones take under 0.15%. The specimen was naive CD4+ T cells sorted from blood. Subset denoted: CD45RA+ positively selected. This rearrangement joins TRBV7-2 to TRBJ2-3; D remains ambiguous. The clonotype was recovered from a man in his late teens or twenties in good health. The CDR3 DNA sequence: TGTGCCAGCAGCTGGAGCGGCACAGATACGCAGTATTTT. Translated, it gives CASSWSGTDTQYF.